The sequence of this T cell receptor (beta chain) was determined in a study of post-analysis software for immune sequencing data. In the study overall: The cohort encompassed relapsing-remitting, secondary progressive and progressive-relapsing multiple sclerosis disease courses. Broader study findings: Among 4 or 5 TRBV segments more frequent in patients than controls were TRBV5-6, TRBV5-1 and TRBV20-1. Samples from a shared batch, those prepared together, strongly co-clustered by F measure. Multiple sclerosis was associated with a significant reduction in normalized Chao1 diversity relative to controls.

TCR beta cDNA libraries included unique molecular identifiers. TCRdb recomputed calls from the PCR reads with MiXCR, one row per CDR3 protein. The sample consists of 450,000 to 650,000 distinct CDR3 sequences, 44% of them appearing once. Germline V gene sequence: CDR1 MGHRA, CDR2 YSYEKL. Trimming removed 1 base at V and 0 bases at J, with 9 bases between. The CDR3 runs to 15 residues. Regarding this clonotype: Its antigen is still unknown.

This rearrangement joins TRBV4-1 to TRBJ1-1; TRBD1 is a possible D gene (6 bases). Source material: blood. This receptor was taken from a girl aged 10 to 17 with multiple sclerosis. CDR3: CASSQAGHLNTEAFF. DNA of the CDR3: TGCGCCAGCAGCCAAGCGGGACATTTGAACACTGAAGCTTTCTTT.